These 15 T cell receptor beta chains originate from one sample sequenced in a study of cytomegalovirus exposure and HLA in healthy donors. The PCR used 60 Vbeta and 13 Jbeta primers. Profiling relied on immunoSEQ multiplex PCR, and the TCRdb table lists in-frame clones only, not all of them. This table lists around 50,000 clones. The sequencing input was PBMCs. The receptor source for this set is a woman aged 40 to 50 in good health and CMV-seronegative.

The chain uses TRBV6-6 and TRBJ2-1, with TRBD2 matching 13 bases. This CDR3 comprises 15 residues. From germline, CDR1 is MNHNY and CDR2 SVGAGI (reference sequence). Unmatched junction bases numbered 4, after V lost 2 bases and J lost 9 bases. The chain's CDR3 is CASSYETSGGPEQFF. The DNA for the CDR3 is TGTGCCAGCAGTTACGAGACTAGCGGGGGGCCTGAGCAGTTCTTC.

The CDR3 is CASSVGAGAGYTF. The CDR3 nucleotides are TGTGCCAGCAGCGTAGGGGCAGGGGCAGGCTACACCTTC. The rearrangement joins TRBV9 to TRBJ1-2; weak D call: TRBD1 (6 bases). The V gene lost 0 bases and the J gene lost 8 bases, with 11 bases spanning the gap. Germline V lookup: CDR1 SGDLS, CDR2 YYNGEE. The CDR3 has 13 amino acids. The whole variable domain, filled in from reference TRBV9 and TRBJ1-2, reads DSGVTQTPKHLITATGQRVTLRCSPRSGDLSVYWYQQSLDQGLQFLIQYYNGEERAKGNILERFSAQQFPDLHSELNLSSLELGDSALYFCASSVGAGAGYTFGSGTRLTVV.

The CDR3 region is CASSLEGHGYTF. The CDR3 bases are TGTGCCAGCAGCTTAGAGGGGCACGGCTACACCTTC. The V call is TRBV13, the J call TRBJ1-2; tentatively, D is TRBD1 (5 bases). The CDR3 is 12 residues long. The V end lost 1 base, the J end lost 8 bases, and 8 bases lay between the germline ends. Germline loops: CDR1 PRHDT, CDR2 FYEKMQ (reference sequence).

This chain's CDR3 is CASSLGGGGEQYF. Written as DNA, the CDR3 is TGTGCCAGCAGCTTAGGGGGGGGAGGCGAGCAGTACTTC. The chain couples TRBV7-6 to TRBJ2-7; TRBD2 matches 7 bases. The CDR3 sequence is 13 residues long. CDR1 and CDR2 from the germline V gene are SGHVS and FNYEAQ. V shed 1 base and J 6 bases; nucleotides not matched to a gene: 3. Full variable domain (missing parts from reference TRBV7-6 and TRBJ2-7): GAGVSQSPRYKVTKRGQDVALRCDPISGHVSLYWYRQALGQGPEFLTYFNYEAQQDKSGLPNDRFSAERPEGSISTLTIQRTEQRDSAMYRCASSLGGGGEQYFGPGTRLTVT.

The rearrangement joins TRBV4-1 to TRBJ2-7; no clear D gene. The CDR3 sequence is 15 residues long. Germline CDR1 and CDR2: MGHRA and YSYEKL. Trimming stripped 5 bases from V and 2 bases from J, with 16 bases between. CDR3 loop: CASSGTVTTAYEQYF. The CDR3 DNA is TGCGCCAGCAGCGGCACCGTAACTACGGCCTACGAGCAGTACTTC.

This chain joins TRBV15 and TRBJ1-4, with 8 bases aligning to TRBD1. From germline, CDR1 is LNHNV and CDR2 YYDKDF (reference sequence). This CDR3 has 15 residues. The trim removed 1 base at V and 8 bases at J, leaving 6 bases unmatched. For the CDR3, the DNA is TGTGCCACCAGCAGAGTTACAGGGGGTGGGGAAAAACTGTTTTTT. Encoded protein: CATSRVTGGGEKLFF.

This chain joins TRBV9 and TRBJ1-1; D remains unclear. The V gene's germline CDR1 is SGDLS and CDR2 YYNGEE. This CDR3 contains 15 residues. V was shortened by 0 bases and J by 1 base, with 10 bases between the two germline ends. The CDR3 DNA follows: TGTGCCAGCAGCGTAGGAATCCCGGGGAACACTGAAGCTTTCTTT. Its protein is CASSVGIPGNTEAFF.

V is TRBV5-1 and J is TRBJ2-7, with 7 bases aligning to TRBD1. The V gene end was trimmed by 4 bases and the J gene end by 1 base; junction bases not matched to a gene: 8. Germline values: CDR1 SGHRS, CDR2 YFSETQ. The CDR3 has 15 residues. In DNA form, the CDR3 reads TGCGCCAGCAGCCCCCAACCAGGGGGATCCTACGAGCAGTACTTC. Its translation: CASSPQPGGSYEQYF. Variable domain in full (rest from reference TRBV5-1 and TRBJ2-7): KAGVTQTPRYLIKTRGQQVTLSCSPISGHRSVSWYQQTPGQGLQFLFEYFSETQRNKGNFPGRFSGRQFSNSRSEMNVSTLELGDSALYLCASSPQPGGSYEQYFGPGTRLTVT.

This chain links TRBV28 with TRBJ2-3; 9 nucleotides line up with TRBD2. The germline V gene encodes CDR1 MDHEN and CDR2 SYDVKM. The CDR3 is 16 residues long. Trimming cost V 4 bases and J 2 bases; bases outside gene matches: 7. The CDR3: CASSSYSGSFTDTQYF. The DNA for the CDR3 is TGTGCCAGCAGTTCGTATAGCGGGAGCTTCACAGATACGCAGTATTTT.

The chain carries TRBV4-3 and TRBJ1-2; D gene unclear. V was pared by 1 base and J by 0 bases, with 6 bases between. The CDR3 runs 14 residues. In germline, CDR1 is LGHNA, CDR2 YSLEER. CDR3 sequence reads: CASSQVDSNYGYTF. For the CDR3, the DNA is TGCGCCAGCAGCCAAGTTGACTCTAACTATGGCTACACCTTC.

CDR3 sequence reads: CASSLEGAGQPQHF. CDR3 nucleotide sequence: TGCGCCAGCAGCTTGGAGGGGGCAGGTCAGCCCCAGCATTTT. The genes are TRBV5-1 and TRBJ1-5; 7 nucleotides align to TRBD1. V lost 0 bases and J lost 6; bases outside the gene matches: 3. CDR3 length: 14 residues. Per germline, CDR1 SGHRS and CDR2 YFSETQ.

The chain uses TRBV11-3 and TRBJ2-3, with TRBD2 as a possible D gene (7 bases). Germline CDR1 is SGHNT and CDR2 is YENEEA. There are 16 residues in the CDR3. Trimming took 0 bases from V and 5 from J, leaving 15 bases between them. The CDR3 loop reads CASSLEGRGGQDTQYF. CDR3 coding DNA: TGTGCCAGCAGCTTAGAGGGGAGGGGGGGGCAAGATACGCAGTATTTT.

The rearrangement links TRBV5-4 to TRBJ1-1; D is undetermined. The CDR3 spans 13 residues. The V and J ends lost 4 bases and 5 bases respectively, with 12 bases between them. The germline CDR1 and CDR2 sequences are SGHNT and YYREEE (reference sequence). This chain's CDR3 is CASSKDLVTEAFF. The CDR3 region has the DNA TGTGCCAGCAGCAAAGACCTAGTGACTGAAGCTTTCTTT. The variable domain in full, completed from reference TRBV5-4 and TRBJ1-1, reads ETGVTQSPTHLIKTRGQQVTLRCSSQSGHNTVSWYQQALGQGPQFIFQYYREEENGRGNFPPRFSGLQFPNYSSELNVNALELDDSALYLCASSKDLVTEAFFGQGTRLTVV.

The chain carries TRBV29-1 and TRBJ2-7, with 7 bases fitting TRBD2. V lost 7 bases and J lost 3; bases outside the gene matches: 12. CDR1 SQVTM and CDR2 ANQGSEA come from the germline V gene. This CDR3 has 14 residues. DNA of the CDR3: TGCAGCGGGGGGGGTGGAAGGAATAACTACGAGCAGTACTTC. This encodes CSGGGGRNNYEQYF.

The chain is built from TRBV7-9 and TRBJ1-1; D unresolved. The germline V gene has CDR1 SEHNR and CDR2 FQNEAQ (reference sequence). V was clipped by 3 bases and J by 0 bases, with 11 bases between them. This CDR3 is 15 amino acids long. CDR3 protein: CASSLWSNMNTEAFF. CDR3 nucleotides: TGTGCCAGCAGCTTGTGGAGTAATATGAACACTGAAGCTTTCTTT.